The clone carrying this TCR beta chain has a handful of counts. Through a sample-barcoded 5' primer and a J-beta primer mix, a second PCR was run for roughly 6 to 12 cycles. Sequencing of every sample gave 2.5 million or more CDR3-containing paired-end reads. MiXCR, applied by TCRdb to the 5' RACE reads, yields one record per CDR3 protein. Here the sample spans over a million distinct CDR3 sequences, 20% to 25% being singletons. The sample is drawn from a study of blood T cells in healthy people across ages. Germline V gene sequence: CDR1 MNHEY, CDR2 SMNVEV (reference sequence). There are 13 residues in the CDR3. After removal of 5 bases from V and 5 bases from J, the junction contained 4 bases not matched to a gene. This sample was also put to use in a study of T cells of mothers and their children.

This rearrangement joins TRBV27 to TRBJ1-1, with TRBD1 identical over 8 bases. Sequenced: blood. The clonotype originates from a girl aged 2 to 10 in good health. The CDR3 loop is CASSPRTGTEAFF. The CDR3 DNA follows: TGTGCCAGCAGTCCAAGGACAGGGACTGAAGCTTTCTTT.